Shown below are 32 T cell receptor beta chains from a single sample sequenced in a study of T cell responses to AZD1222 COVID-19 vaccine. Profiling relied on immunoSEQ multiplex PCR, and the TCRdb table lists in-frame clones only, not all of them. The sample records 200,000 or so clones, around 92% being singletons. The source material was peripheral blood, sampled on day 0 of AZD1222 vaccination. Every receptor here comes from an adult in good health.

The chain combines TRBV28 with TRBJ2-5; D is unclear. V lost 3 bases, J lost 1 base, and 12 bases lay in between. CDR1 is MDHEN and CDR2 is SYDVKM in the germline V gene. This CDR3 is 15 amino acids long. This CDR3 reads CASSFSPFIQETQYF. CDR3 in DNA: TGTGCCAGCAGTTTCAGCCCCTTTATCCAAGAGACCCAGTACTTC.

The chain links TRBV12-5 to TRBJ1-1, with TRBD1 matching 9 bases. V lost 2 bases and J lost 1; bases outside the gene matches: 8. Germline lookup yields CDR1 LGHNT and CDR2 FRNRAP. The CDR3 spans 17 residues. The CDR3 is CASGLSGQGKGNTEAFF. The CDR3 DNA reads as TGTGCTAGTGGTTTGTCCGGACAGGGGAAGGGGAACACTGAAGCTTTCTTT.

The V and J genes are TRBV11-2 and TRBJ1-6, with 8 positions matching TRBD1. J gave up 7 bases and V 1 base, and 6 bases lay outside the gene matches. This CDR3 spans 16 amino acids. Germline CDR1 and CDR2: SGHAT and FQNNGV. For the CDR3, the DNA is TGTGCCAGCAGCTTAGGCAGGGGGCGCGTGAATTCACCCCTCCACTTT. Translating it yields CASSLGRGRVNSPLHF.

This clone has only one observation. The gene calls are TRBV5-1 and TRBJ1-6; a weak D match, TRBD1 (5 bases). The V gene lost 0 bases and the J gene lost 5 bases, with 12 bases spanning the gap. Germline V gene data show CDR1 as SGHRS and CDR2 as YFSETQ. The CDR3 runs to 16 residues. The CDR3 DNA reads TGCGCCAGCAGCTTGGAGATAGGGGCGGATAATTCACCCCTCCACTTT. Encoded protein: CASSLEIGADNSPLHF.

The chain employs TRBV30 and TRBJ2-5; D call uncertain. V lost 3 bases, J lost 2 bases, and 7 bases lay in between. Germline CDR1 reads GTSNPN; CDR2 reads SVGIG (reference sequence). The CDR3 covers 12 residues. The DNA of the CDR3 is TGTGCCTGGAGCGCGGATCAAGAGACCCAGTACTTC. This gives the protein CAWSADQETQYF. Filled out from reference TRBV30 and TRBJ2-5, the complete variable domain reads SQTIHQWPATLVQPVGSPLSLECTVEGTSNPNLYWYRQAAGRGLQLLFYSVGIGQISSEVPQNLSASRPQDRQFILSSKKLLLSDSGFYLCAWSADQETQYFGPGTRLLVL.

Only a few counts were recorded for this clone. This chain uses TRBV10-1 with TRBJ2-6; the D gene is possibly TRBD1 (5 bases). This CDR3 region has 17 residues. V lost 2 bases to trimming and J lost 6 bases, with 17 bases between them. Germline values: CDR1 WNHNN, CDR2 SYGVQD (reference sequence). CDR3 bases: TGCGCCAGCAGTGAGCCCAGACAGTTCCCGGCGGCCAACGTCCTGACTTTC. As protein: CASSEPRQFPAANVLTF.

This chain connects TRBV3-1 (or the pseudogene TRBV3-2) to TRBJ1-1; TRBD1 matches 7 bases. The ends lost 5 bases at V and 1 base at J; junction bases unmatched: 7. This CDR3 spans 15 amino acids. The germline V gene has CDR1 LGHDT and CDR2 YNNKEL (reference sequence). CDR3 protein: CASSFFDRANTEAFF. In DNA form, the CDR3 reads TGTGCCAGCAGCTTCTTCGACAGGGCGAACACTGAAGCTTTCTTT.

This chain links TRBV11-3 with TRBJ2-1; D may match TRBD1 or TRBD2 (7 bases each). Germline-derived CDR1 and CDR2 are SGHNT and YENEEA. The ends were cut back, 0 bases at V and 12 bases at J, with 18 bases in the middle. The CDR3 covers 15 residues. This CDR3 reads CASSLDGDSGAGQFF. DNA of the CDR3: TGTGCCAGCAGCTTAGATGGGGACAGCGGGGCAGGGCAGTTCTTC.

The rearrangement joins TRBV10-1 to TRBJ2-4, with D possibly TRBD2 on 5 matching bases. This CDR3 is built from 17 residues. In germline, CDR1 is WNHNN, CDR2 SYGVQD (reference sequence). Deletions cut 3 bases from V and 3 bases from J, with 18 bases between. CDR3 loop: CASSEGVGDGSKNIQYF. The CDR3 DNA is TGCGCCAGCAGTGAAGGTGTTGGGGATGGGAGCAAAAACATTCAGTACTTC.

In nucleotides, the CDR3 is TGTGCCAGCAGTTCCGGGAGGAATGAGCAGTTCTTC. Encoded protein: CASSSGRNEQFF. The gene calls are TRBV27 and TRBJ2-1; 7 bases map to TRBD2. The CDR3 has 12 amino acids. V lost 4 bases, J lost 7 bases, and 1 base stayed unmatched. CDR1 and CDR2 (germline): MNHEY, SMNVEV (reference sequence).

This rearrangement joins TRBV28 to TRBJ2-6; 7 bases are shared with TRBD1. The CDR3 runs to 17 residues. Germline loops: CDR1 MDHEN, CDR2 SYDVKM. V trimming: 3 bases; J trimming: 0 bases; junction bases outside the gene matches: 5. Here the CDR3 DNA reads TGTGCCAGCAGTTTGGGGGACAGCAGCTCTGGGGCCAACGTCCTGACTTTC. Translating gives CASSLGDSSSGANVLTF.

The chain joins TRBV2 to TRBJ2-2, with TRBD2 matching over 7 bases. V lost 3 bases, J lost 1 base, and 5 bases stayed unmatched. Germline V gives CDR1 SNHLY, CDR2 FYNNEI. The CDR3 consists of 16 residues. CDR3 sequence reads: CASSDGERENTGELFF. CDR3 nucleotides: TGTGCCAGCAGTGATGGGGAGCGGGAGAACACCGGGGAGCTGTTTTTT.

The chain employs TRBV27 and TRBJ1-2; a weak D match, TRBD1 (5 bases). Per germline, CDR1 MNHEY and CDR2 SMNVEV (reference sequence). Trimming took 3 bases from V and 4 from J, leaving 9 bases between them. CDR3 length: 13 amino acids. The CDR3 sequence is CASSLTTGYGYTF. CDR3 sequence (DNA): TGTGCCAGCAGTTTGACAACAGGCTATGGCTACACCTTC.

This CDR3 reads CATSDWRTSPGELFF. In DNA form, the CDR3 reads TGTGCCACCAGTGATTGGAGGACTAGCCCCGGGGAGCTGTTTTTT. The chain has TRBV24-1 and TRBJ2-2; 8 nucleotides agree with TRBD2. After removal of 2 bases from V and 6 bases from J, the junction contained 4 bases not matched to a gene. Germline values: CDR1 KGHDR, CDR2 SFDVKD. The CDR3 is made up of 15 amino acids.

The genes are TRBV3-1 (or the pseudogene TRBV3-2) and TRBJ2-7; 10 bases agree with TRBD2. Germline CDR1 LGHDT, CDR2 YNNKEL (reference sequence). The CDR3 sequence is 18 residues long. After removal of 1 base from V and 4 bases from J, the junction contained 13 bases not matched to a gene. The CDR3, as DNA: TGTGCCAGCAGCCAAGGGCCCCCTAGCGGGAGCGGTAGTTACGAGCAGTACTTC. The encoded protein is CASSQGPPSGSGSYEQYF.

The sample holds one count of this clone. J is TRBJ1-5 and V is TRBV10-3, with D uncertain. The V end lost 8 bases, the J end lost 0 bases, and 8 bases lay between the germline ends. Germline CDR1 is ENHRY and CDR2 is SYGVKD. CDR3 size: 13 residues. In DNA form, the CDR3 reads TGTGCCATCGGAGGGAATAGCAATCAGCCCCAGCATTTT. It specifies CAIGGNSNQPQHF.

The V call is TRBV2, the J call TRBJ1-2; tentative D call: TRBD1 (6 bases). The V gene's germline CDR1 is SNHLY and CDR2 FYNNEI. This CDR3 has 14 amino acids. Trimming took 6 bases from V and 6 from J, leaving 17 bases between them. CDR3 DNA: TGTGCCAGCAGAGCATTTGGGGGGGCTAATGGCTACACCTTC. Translating gives CASRAFGGANGYTF.

V gene TRBV28 combines with J gene TRBJ1-3, with a possible D match to TRBD1 (5 bases). The CDR3 is 14 amino acids. Germline V gene lookup returns CDR1 MDHEN and CDR2 SYDVKM. V was cut by 5 bases and J by 3 bases, with 11 bases left in between. CDR3 DNA: TGTGCCAGCAGTCCTCCGGGGGTTGGAAACACCATATATTTT. Protein product: CASSPPGVGNTIYF.

The V and J genes are TRBV27 and TRBJ1-5; TRBD1 matches 9 bases. Germline lookup yields CDR1 MNHEY and CDR2 SMNVEV (reference sequence). The CDR3 runs 18 residues. V lost 5 bases to trimming and J lost 4 bases; unmatched junction nucleotides: 15. The CDR3 is CASSNLPGQGRGNQPQHF. CDR3 DNA: TGTGCCAGCAGTAACCTACCGGGACAGGGAAGAGGGAATCAGCCCCAGCATTTT.

V is TRBV23-1 and J is TRBJ2-1; 12 nucleotides agree with TRBD2. TRBV23-1 is sorted into the ORF group, with uncertain function. CDR3 length: 16 residues. Trimming took 2 bases from V and 6 from J; bases not matched to a gene: 5. Here the CDR3 reads CASSQNTSGRINEQFF. The DNA for the CDR3 is TGCGCCAGCAGTCAAAATACTAGCGGGAGGATCAATGAGCAGTTCTTC.

The V and J genes are TRBV5-1 and TRBJ2-1; 10 nucleotides line up with TRBD2. After removal of 1 base from V and 8 bases from J, the junction contained 9 bases not matched to a gene. The CDR3 has 16 residues. The V gene's germline CDR1 is SGHRS and CDR2 YFSETQ. The chain's CDR3 is CASSLKLAGPLDEQFF. The CDR3 DNA follows: TGCGCCAGCAGCTTGAAACTAGCGGGACCTCTGGATGAGCAGTTCTTC. The full variable domain, with the rest looked up from reference TRBV5-1 and TRBJ2-1, is KAGVTQTPRYLIKTRGQQVTLSCSPISGHRSVSWYQQTPGQGLQFLFEYFSETQRNKGNFPGRFSGRQFSNSRSEMNVSTLELGDSALYLCASSLKLAGPLDEQFFGPGTRLTVL.

The genes are TRBV29-1 and TRBJ2-5; 9 bases line up with TRBD2. The ends lost 2 bases at V and 4 bases at J; junction bases unmatched: 2. This CDR3 is built from 13 residues. In germline, CDR1 is SQVTM, CDR2 ANQGSEA. CDR3 sequence: CSVEPLAGETQYF. The CDR3 DNA reads TGCAGCGTTGAACCACTAGCGGGAGAGACCCAGTACTTC.

This clone was found once. V is TRBV5-1 and J is TRBJ2-7; no clear D gene. Germline CDR1 is SGHRS and CDR2 is YFSETQ. V was trimmed by 1 base and J by 2 bases, leaving 13 bases between them. CDR3 length: 15 amino acids. The CDR3 reads CASSLNLGPTYEQYF. For the CDR3, the DNA is TGCGCCAGCAGCTTGAATCTAGGGCCCACCTACGAGCAGTACTTC. Full variable domain (missing parts from reference TRBV5-1 and TRBJ2-7): KAGVTQTPRYLIKTRGQQVTLSCSPISGHRSVSWYQQTPGQGLQFLFEYFSETQRNKGNFPGRFSGRQFSNSRSEMNVSTLELGDSALYLCASSLNLGPTYEQYFGPGTRLTVT.

The chain couples TRBV7-9 to TRBJ1-4; D remains ambiguous. Trimming shortened V by 8 bases and J by 8 bases, and 9 bases separated the two germline ends. CDR3 length equals 11 residues. Germline CDR1 SEHNR, CDR2 FQNEAQ (reference sequence). The CDR3 loop is CASLGGEKLFF. DNA of the CDR3: TGTGCCAGCCTCGGTGGGGAAAAACTGTTTTTT.

V usage is TRBV14 and J usage is TRBJ2-3; 11 bases are shared with TRBD2. The length of the CDR3 is 14 residues. Trimming removed 4 bases from V and 4 bases from J; junction bases left unmatched: 1. Germline CDR1 reads SGHDN; CDR2 reads FVKESK. CDR3 sequence reads: CASSLLAGADTQYF. CDR3 DNA sequence: TGTGCCAGCAGCCTACTAGCGGGGGCAGATACGCAGTATTTT.

The V call is TRBV4-3, the J call TRBJ1-6, with TRBD1 identical over 11 bases. The length of the CDR3 is 17 residues. Per germline, CDR1 LGHNA and CDR2 YSLEER. Trimming cost V 2 bases and J 10 bases; bases outside gene matches: 10. Written as DNA, the CDR3 is TGCGCCAGCAGCCAAACTACAGGGACAGGGGGGAGCTCACCCCTCCACTTT. Encoded protein: CASSQTTGTGGSSPLHF.

The chain links TRBV30 to TRBJ2-7; tentative D call: TRBD2 (5 bases). Trimming left V 2 bases short and J 7 bases short, with 15 bases between. Germline V gives CDR1 GTSNPN, CDR2 SVGIG (reference sequence). This CDR3 region has 13 residues. The CDR3 reads CAWSKEWTGEQYF. DNA of the CDR3: TGTGCCTGGAGTAAGGAGTGGACTGGAGAGCAGTACTTC.

V usage is TRBV3-1 (or the pseudogene TRBV3-2) and J usage is TRBJ1-2, with D possibly TRBD1 on 5 matching bases. The CDR3 totals 17 residues. Germline V gene lookup returns CDR1 LGHDT and CDR2 YNNKEL (reference sequence). Trimming left V 1 base short and J 8 bases short, with 23 bases between. CDR3 sequence: CASSQVGGGQGRLGYTF. CDR3 sequence (DNA): TGTGCCAGCAGCCAAGTGGGGGGAGGACAAGGCCGTTTAGGCTACACCTTC.

J is TRBJ2-3 and V is TRBV27; 8 bases map to TRBD2. CDR1 and CDR2 (germline): MNHEY, SMNVEV (reference sequence). After removal of 5 bases from V and 2 bases from J, the junction contained 9 bases not matched to a gene. The CDR3 is 16 residues long. The chain's CDR3 is CASSLSGRAYTDTQYF. CDR3 DNA sequence: TGTGCCAGCAGTCTCTCCGGGAGGGCCTACACAGATACGCAGTATTTT.

V is TRBV5-1 and J is TRBJ1-1; TRBD1 matches 7 bases. The V gene's germline CDR1 is SGHRS and CDR2 YFSETQ. This CDR3 region has 15 residues. The V segment lost 0 bases and the J segment 5 bases; nucleotides outside the gene matches: 7. This CDR3 is CASSLAEGARTEAFF. Here the CDR3 DNA reads TGCGCCAGCAGCTTGGCGGAGGGGGCGCGTACTGAAGCTTTCTTT.

This chain connects TRBV3-1 (or the pseudogene TRBV3-2) to TRBJ2-3; D possibly matches TRBD1 or TRBD2 (5 bases each). CDR3 length: 13 amino acids. The V end was cut by 2 bases, the J end by 5 bases, with 8 bases between. Germline CDR1 and CDR2: LGHDT and YNNKEL (reference sequence). This CDR3 reads CASSQRDGDTQYF. The DNA for the CDR3 is TGTGCCAGCAGCCAACGGGACGGAGATACGCAGTATTTT.

In this sample, this clone turned up once. This rearrangement joins TRBV9 to TRBJ1-4; D gene uncertain. This CDR3 contains 14 residues. The germline V and J ends were trimmed by 4 bases and 0 bases, with 7 bases remaining between them. The germline CDR1 and CDR2 sequences are SGDLS and YYNGEE. The CDR3 reads CASSNGATNEKLFF. In DNA, the CDR3 is TGTGCCAGCAGCAACGGTGCAACTAATGAAAAACTGTTTTTT.